This T cell receptor (beta chain) was retrieved from a study of vaccination and CD4 T cells after COVID-19. After removal of 6 bases from V and 0 bases from J, the junction contained 10 bases not matched to a gene. The germline V gene encodes CDR1 LNHDA and CDR2 SQIVND (reference sequence). This CDR3 has 16 amino acids. In its sample, this clonotype ranks as large. The antigen remains unidentified. The Oncomine TCR Beta short-read assay was applied to DNA of cultured CD4+ T cells. TCRdb processed the PCR reads anew with MiXCR; each CDR3 protein has one entry. The sample includes roughly 370 distinct CDR3 sequences, about 8% of them seen just once. The sample's treatment: roughly 11-day PBMC culture with coronavirus spike peptide pools or control peptides (ViraFEST assay). Those CD4+ T cells from the unexposed donor predate the COVID-19 pandemic (2011-2018).

The chain carries TRBV19 and TRBJ1-1; 7 positions match TRBD1. The TCR originated in a human donor in good health. Material for sequencing was CD4+ T cells from blood, cultured in vitro. The DNA for the CDR3 is TGTGCCAGTAGAACCCGACAGGGTAATATGAACACTGAAGCTTTCTTT. Amino acid sequence: CASRTRQGNMNTEAFF.